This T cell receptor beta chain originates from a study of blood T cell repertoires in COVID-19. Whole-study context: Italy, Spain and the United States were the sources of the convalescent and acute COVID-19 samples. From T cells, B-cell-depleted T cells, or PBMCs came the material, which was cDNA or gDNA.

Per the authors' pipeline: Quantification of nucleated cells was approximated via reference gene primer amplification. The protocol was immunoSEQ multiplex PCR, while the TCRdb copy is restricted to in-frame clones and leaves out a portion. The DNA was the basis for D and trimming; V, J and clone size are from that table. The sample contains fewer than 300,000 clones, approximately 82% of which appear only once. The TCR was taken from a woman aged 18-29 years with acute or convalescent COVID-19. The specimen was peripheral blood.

DNA for the CDR3: TGTGCCAGCTCCGCAGGGTTCGAGCAGTACTTC. This translates into CASSAGFEQYF. The chain combines TRBV18 with TRBJ2-7, with D maybe TRBD1 (5 bases). The CDR3 extends over 11 amino acids. The germline gives CDR1 KGHSH, CDR2 LQKENI. Trimming removed 6 bases from V and 6 bases from J, with 9 bases in between.